This TCR beta chain was profiled in a study of Graves' ophthalmopathy and Graves' hyperthyroidism. Overall study: Prior to any treatment, peripheral blood was collected at the time of initial diagnosis. Findings and limits, study-wide: For separating ophthalmopathy from stable hyperthyroidism, a 13-signature model gave under 90% sensitivity and approximately 76% specificity. Ophthalmopathy progression prediction by the model yielded a sensitivity of about 70% and a specificity of under 85%.

Germline V gives CDR1 MDHEN, CDR2 SYDVKM. The CDR3 comprises 16 residues, both ends counted. This clonotype turned up a few times. Antigen specificity is unknown. It is unclear where the CDR3 begins or ends on the DNA, so no DNA is shown, and the CDR3 is as TCRdb lists it. Amplified TCR beta CDR3 regions were obtained using RNA transcripts as template. First-round RT-PCR relied on HTBI primers, and a second-round multiplex PCR came next. A single record per CDR3 protein comes from TCRdb applying MiXCR to the multiplex PCR reads. The sample comprises hundreds of thousands of distinct CDR3 sequences, 22% of which are singletons, and more than 5.5% rests with the top ten. If no ophthalmopathy appeared within 18 months of follow-up, hyperthyroidism was termed stable.

This chain joins TRBV28 and TRBJ2-7; TRBD1, the D gene given by the table, was not confirmed from the DNA. This receptor was taken from a woman between 18 and 29 years old with stable Graves' hyperthyroidism. Some clones in this sample may be carry-over from other donors' samples. Sample: peripheral blood. CDR3 region: CASSFLWTGVVHEQYF.